This entry concerns a single T cell receptor beta chain. Its antigen is as yet unknown. This specimen belongs to a study of tumor-infiltrating lymphocytes in localized non-small cell lung cancer. About the study: Several tumor histologies, both smoking statuses, and some post-neoadjuvant chemotherapy samples were included.

Overall study findings and caveats: IM1 and IM2 tumors showed no difference in T-cell fraction. No link was found between tumor T-cell fraction and recurrence-free survival.

Germline assignment: CDR1 SGHNT and CDR2 YYREEE (reference sequence). This CDR3 has 12 residues. V lost 4 bases and J 13 bases, leaving 15 bases between the germline ends. TCRdb keeps only in-frame clones here, not all; method: immunoSEQ multiplex PCR. The sample shows roughly 25,000 clones, just under 70% of them seen only once. Sequencing was done on a sample of lung tumor tissue. The receptor comes from a human donor with non-small cell lung cancer. The V gene is TRBV5-4, the J gene TRBJ2-1; D is possibly TRBD1 (5 bases). Written as DNA, the CDR3 is TGTGCCAGCAGCCTTCCCCAGGGAATCCAGTTCTTC. Encoded protein: CASSLPQGIQFF.